The 9 T cell receptor beta chains given below trace back to one sample, sequenced in a study of blood T cell repertoires in COVID-19. Repertoires were generated with immunoSEQ multiplex PCR, while TCRdb's copy carries only in-frame clones and drops some. The data hold about 150,000 clones, with 75% to 90% observed a single time. What was sequenced was peripheral blood. The receptors stem from a human donor in a cohort sampled during active COVID-19.

The V call is TRBV9, the J call TRBJ2-2; possible D gene TRBD2, 5 bases. Germline CDR1 and CDR2: SGDLS and YYNGEE. Trimming stripped 2 bases from V and 4 bases from J, with 9 bases between. The length of the CDR3 is 14 residues. The chain's CDR3 is CASSVPSLTGELFF. CDR3 nucleotides: TGTGCCAGCAGCGTCCCTAGCCTCACCGGGGAGCTGTTTTTT.

V and J are TRBV7-2 and TRBJ1-1, with TRBD1 identical over 7 bases. The length of the CDR3 is 12 residues. Germline V CDR1 and CDR2: SGHTA, FQGNSA. With 5 bases clipped from V and 9 bases from J, the junction kept 6 bases outside the gene matches. This chain's CDR3 is CASSPRQGKAFF. CDR3 sequence (DNA): TGTGCCAGCAGCCCAAGACAGGGTAAAGCTTTCTTT.

This clone is a singleton in its sample. The chain joins TRBV5-1 to TRBJ2-3; weak D call: TRBD1 (6 bases). V was shortened by 7 bases and J by 2 bases, with 14 bases between the two germline ends. From germline, CDR1 is SGHRS and CDR2 YFSETQ. The CDR3 is 14 amino acids. The CDR3 sequence is CASRLTGATDTQYF. CDR3 DNA sequence: TGCGCCAGCCGCCTGACAGGAGCCACAGATACGCAGTATTTT.

This sequence joins TRBV2 and TRBJ2-3; D perhaps matches TRBD2 (7 bases). Trimming stripped 4 bases from V and 0 bases from J, with 14 bases between. Germline loops: CDR1 SNHLY, CDR2 FYNNEI. The CDR3 covers 16 residues. The CDR3 loop reads CASSGGGGRSTDTQYF. The CDR3 DNA reads TGTGCCAGCAGTGGAGGGGGGGGCCGTAGCACAGATACGCAGTATTTT.

This chain joins TRBV7-9 and TRBJ1-1; D may be TRBD1 (6 bases). The V end was cut by 4 bases, the J end by 0 bases, with 6 bases between. This CDR3 region has 13 residues. Germline lookup yields CDR1 SEHNR and CDR2 FQNEAQ (reference sequence). CDR3 bases: TGTGCCAGCAGCTCAGGGGTGAACACTGAAGCTTTCTTT. Encoded protein: CASSSGVNTEAFF.

This clone was picked up one time. The chain couples TRBV3-1 (or the pseudogene TRBV3-2) to TRBJ2-2; TRBD2 aligns across 11 bases. The CDR3 contains 16 residues. The germline CDR1 and CDR2 sequences are LGHDT and YNNKEL (reference sequence). J lost 8 bases, V lost 8 bases, and 13 bases had no gene match. CDR3 bases: TGTGCCAGCGGACCTACACTAGCGGGAGTAGAAGGGGAGCTGTTTTTT. Translated, it gives CASGPTLAGVEGELFF.

The chain uses TRBV11-3 and TRBJ2-5; D might be TRBD2 (6 bases). V was pared by 3 bases and J by 2 bases, with 13 bases between. From germline, CDR1 is SGHNT and CDR2 YENEEA. The CDR3 contains 15 residues. This CDR3 reads CASSLGSRGQETQYF. DNA for the CDR3: TGTGCCAGCAGCTTGGGCTCCCGGGGGCAAGAGACCCAGTACTTC.

Here the CDR3 reads CASSLSAPSGEQYF. DNA of the CDR3: TGTGCCAGCAGCTTAAGTGCTCCCTCGGGGGAGCAGTACTTC. This chain uses TRBV11-3 with TRBJ2-7, with D perhaps matching TRBD2 (5 bases). Trimming removed 2 bases at V and 7 bases at J, with 15 bases between. The CDR3 is made up of 14 amino acids. Germline V gene lookup returns CDR1 SGHNT and CDR2 YENEEA.

This chain links TRBV6-5 with TRBJ1-1; 9 nucleotides match TRBD1. V shed 1 base and J 3 bases; nucleotides not matched to a gene: 3. Per germline, CDR1 MNHEY and CDR2 SVGAGI. There are 15 residues in the CDR3. In DNA, the CDR3 is TGTGCCAGCAGTTACTGGACAGGGGATCACACTGAAGCTTTCTTT. Translation gives CASSYWTGDHTEAFF.